This entry concerns a single TCR beta chain. Antigen specificity is unknown. Alpha and beta constant-region primers primed reverse transcription of around 500 ng RNA. Alpha and beta chain libraries were made separately by chain-specific third strand synthesis with multiplexing indices. Using its own MiXCR run on the 5' RACE reads, TCRdb lists one record per CDR3 protein. Of roughly 9,300 distinct CDR3 sequences in the sample, about 10% were seen once. This record belongs to a study of HIV-infected patients and healthy controls. Points from the study as a whole: HLA types of the donors remained undetermined. Diversity differences between study cohorts were not due to their slight age and sex differences.

Germline V gene lookup returns CDR1 MGHRA and CDR2 YSYEKL. The V segment lost 0 bases and the J segment 7 bases; nucleotides outside the gene matches: 11. The CDR3 runs 16 residues. The repertoire came from unfractionated whole blood and reflected all unsorted peripheral T cells. The chain employs TRBV4-1 and TRBJ2-5; 7 bases agree with TRBD2. This sequence originates from an adult with HIV infection. The specimen was blood, collected before antiretroviral therapy. CDR3 in DNA: TGCGCCAGCAGCCAAGATGGGACTATCTATTCGGGGACCCAGTACTTC. Encoded protein: CASSQDGTIYSGTQYF.